Reported below is one TCR beta chain. Its specificity is unknown. Likely unrecorded immune exposures existed in these nominally healthy donors. These data originate in a study of cytomegalovirus exposure and HLA in healthy donors. Whole-study findings and limits: Per a later analysis, roughly 17,000 TCR beta sequences showed association with HLA alleles at 0.05 false discovery rate. In a later analysis, most CMV-associated TCR beta chains appeared HLA-restricted. With later analysis, a missense DCLRE1C variant became linked to TCR beta V- and J-gene trimming.

The CDR3 runs 12 residues. Germline V gene lookup returns CDR1 SGHVS and CDR2 FQNEAQ. V was trimmed by 5 bases and J by 8 bases, leaving 9 bases between them. Primers: 60 Vbeta forward and 13 Jbeta reverse. The assay was immunoSEQ multiplex PCR, and TCRdb's table has in-frame clones only and misses some. Here the sample table reports roughly 53,000 clones. Sequencing was performed on PBMCs. The sequence was obtained from a man younger than 35 in good health and CMV-seropositive. The J gene is TRBJ1-4, the V gene TRBV7-8, with D maybe TRBD1 (5 bases). The DNA for the CDR3 is TGTGCCAGCAGCCCCCAGGGCGAAAAACTGTTTTTT. Translation gives CASSPQGEKLFF.